This entry lists 19 T cell receptor beta chains sequenced from one sample in a study of T cells in Graves' hyperthyroidism and ophthalmopathy. The investigators amplified TCR beta CDR3 regions from RNA transcripts. Using the HTBI primer set, a first-round RT-PCR was run on the TCR CDR3. TCRdb reprocessed the multiplex PCR reads with MiXCR, giving one entry per CDR3 protein. Among about 260,000 distinct CDR3 sequences listed, 22% were seen once. The sequencing input was blood. The receptors here all came from a young man with Graves' ophthalmopathy.

This clonotype was observed a handful of times. In DNA form, the CDR3 reads TGCGCCAGCAGGGTCGGCACCTTGAACTCCTACGAGCAGTACTTC. Protein product: CASRVGTLNSYEQYF. The rearrangement links TRBV5-1 to TRBJ2-7; D is undetermined. The CDR3 loop spans 15 amino acids. Looked up from germline, CDR1 is SGHRS and CDR2 is YFSETQ. V lost 5 bases, J lost 0 bases, and 15 bases lay in between.

This clonotype has a count of ten or more. The CDR3 DNA reads TGTGCCACCAGTGATTTGCTTCTAGCGGGTTCCCTCACCGGGGAGCTGTTTTTT. Protein sequence: CATSDLLLAGSLTGELFF. The chain has TRBV24-1 and TRBJ2-2, with 8 nucleotides matching TRBD2. The CDR3 covers 18 residues. The ends lost 0 bases at V and 4 bases at J; junction bases unmatched: 9. Germline V lookup: CDR1 KGHDR, CDR2 SFDVKD.

J is TRBJ1-4 and V is TRBV28, with 8 bases fitting TRBD1. The CDR3 is made up of 14 amino acids. J lost 7 bases, V lost 7 bases, and 8 bases had no gene match. Germline V lookup: CDR1 MDHEN, CDR2 SYDVKM. CDR3: CASTQGARGEKLFF. The CDR3 nucleotides are TGTGCCAGCACCCAGGGGGCAAGGGGTGAAAAACTGTTTTTT.

This clonotype was recorded many times. The chain uses TRBV20-1 and TRBJ1-5; D may be TRBD1 (5 bases). The CDR3 is 14 residues long. Trimming took 6 bases from V and 7 from J, leaving 19 bases between them. The germline CDR1 and CDR2 sequences are DFQATT and SNEGSKA (reference sequence). CDR3 sequence reads: CSASSGGNGQPQHF. For the CDR3, the DNA is TGCAGTGCCAGCAGTGGGGGAAATGGCCAGCCCCAGCATTTT.

The chain links TRBV29-1 to TRBJ2-3, with 9 bases that match TRBD1. The J segment lost 0 bases and the V segment lost 6 bases, leaving 16 bases of the junction unmatched. Germline V gene sequence: CDR1 SQVTM, CDR2 ANQGSEA. The CDR3 length is 18 residues. In nucleotides, the CDR3 is TGCAGCGTCCTAACAACAGGGGGCGGTCTAGCGAGCACAGATACGCAGTATTTT. Translation: CSVLTTGGGLASTDTQYF.

Only a few counts were recorded for this clonotype. This chain connects TRBV7-8 to TRBJ2-7, with 9 nucleotides matching TRBD2. Germline CDR1 is SGHVS and CDR2 is FQNEAQ. This CDR3 region has 15 residues. V was pared by 8 bases and J by 3 bases, with 11 bases of the junction left unmatched. The CDR3 coding sequence is TGTGCCAGCGGCCCACGAGCGGGAGGACTCTACGAGCAGTACTTC. Translated: CASGPRAGGLYEQYF.

This clonotype was picked up many times. The V and J genes are TRBV12-3 or TRBV12-4 and TRBJ2-1; TRBD2 agrees at 15 bases. CDR3 length equals 17 residues. V dropped 6 bases and J dropped 4; count of bases not matched to a gene: 7. This CDR3 is CASRFGTSGRPYNEQFF. The CDR3 nucleotides read TGTGCCAGCAGATTCGGGACTAGCGGGAGGCCATACAATGAGCAGTTCTTC.

The V gene is TRBV7-8, the J gene TRBJ2-2; TRBD1 or TRBD2 may be the D gene (5 bases each). Per the germline V gene, CDR1 is SGHVS and CDR2 is FQNEAQ. The V end lost 4 bases, the J end lost 5 bases, and 11 bases lay between the germline ends. There are 14 residues in the CDR3. CDR3 region: CASSSGWGTGELFF. The CDR3 nucleotides read TGTGCCAGCAGCTCAGGTTGGGGGACCGGGGAGCTGTTTTTT.

The chain employs TRBV5-5 and TRBJ1-3; possibly TRBD1 for D (6 bases). Germline CDR1 SGHKS, CDR2 YYEKEE (reference sequence). Between the trimmed V and J ends, which lost 2 bases and 6 bases, there was a span of 15 bases. The CDR3 covers 15 residues. The CDR3 reads CASSFTQNRANTIYF. In nucleotides, the CDR3 is TGTGCCAGCAGCTTTACCCAGAACAGGGCAAACACCATATATTTT.

The table lists this clonotype with many counts. DNA of the CDR3: TGTGCCAGCTCACAAGGGTCTGCTTCACCCCTCCACTTT. This sequence encodes CASSQGSASPLHF. The rearrangement links TRBV18 to TRBJ1-6; D gene ambiguous. CDR1 is KGHSH and CDR2 is LQKENI in the germline V gene. This CDR3 contains 13 residues. V lost 4 bases and J lost 9, with 10 bases in between.

Ten or more counts support this clonotype. The chain recombines TRBV2 with TRBJ2-1, with 15 nucleotides matching TRBD2. The CDR3 consists of 14 residues. Germline lookup yields CDR1 SNHLY and CDR2 FYNNEI. The J segment lost 5 bases and the V segment lost 9 bases, leaving 2 bases of the junction unmatched. CDR3 loop: CARGTSGRHNEQFF. The CDR3 DNA reads TGTGCCAGGGGGACTAGCGGGAGGCACAATGAGCAGTTCTTC.

The V and J genes are TRBV20-1 and TRBJ2-1, with D perhaps matching TRBD2 (6 bases). The CDR3 spans 13 residues. CDR1 is DFQATT, CDR2 SNEGSKA, per germline (reference sequence). CDR3 region: CTTRGTTYNEQFF. Written as DNA, the CDR3 is TGCACCACGCGCGGGACCACCTACAATGAGCAGTTCTTC.

This clonotype was recorded at least ten times. This chain connects TRBV24-1 to TRBJ2-1; D is undetermined. V dropped 3 bases and J dropped 5 bases, with 10 bases sitting between them. The CDR3 has 14 residues. The germline V gene has CDR1 KGHDR and CDR2 SFDVKD. In nucleotides, the CDR3 is TGTGCCACCAGTGATCCGACTGGGAACAATGAGCAGTTCTTC. It yields the protein CATSDPTGNNEQFF.

This clonotype was seen a few times. The chain couples TRBV27 to TRBJ1-2, with 7 bases matching TRBD1. Germline V gene sequence: CDR1 MNHEY, CDR2 SMNVEV (reference sequence). The CDR3 covers 14 residues. J was trimmed by 7 bases and V by 0 bases; bases with no gene match: 5. CDR3 DNA: TGTGCCAGCAGTTTATCAGGGGGCGGAGGTGGCTACACCTTC. It codes for CASSLSGGGGGYTF.

Comments on this clonotype: A clone one base away is much larger, so this may be a read error. The V call is TRBV12-3 or TRBV12-4, the J call TRBJ2-5, with 10 nucleotides matching TRBD2. With V trimmed by 6 bases and J by 1 base, 11 bases remained unmatched. The CDR3 has 17 residues. CDR3 bases: TGTGCCAGCAGCTCCGTCCGGACTAGCGGTTTCCAAGAGACCCAGTACTTC. Translation: CASSSVRTSGFQETQYF.

This clonotype was seen at least ten times. The rearrangement uses TRBV5-1 and TRBJ2-7; 9 nucleotides match TRBD1. Trimming cost V 4 bases and J 3 bases; bases outside gene matches: 11. The CDR3 length is 16 residues. Looked up from germline, CDR1 is SGHRS and CDR2 is YFSETQ. The CDR3, as DNA: TGCGCCAGCAGCCTCCCCGGGACAGGGTACTACTACGAGCAGTACTTC. Translation: CASSLPGTGYYYEQYF.

Notes on this clonotype: This may arise from a read error, as a much more abundant clone is one base away. This chain connects TRBV5-1 to TRBJ1-1; 12 bases align to TRBD1. The V gene end was trimmed by 4 bases and the J gene end by 2 bases; junction bases not matched to a gene: 6. Per germline, CDR1 SGHRS and CDR2 YFSETQ. The CDR3 has 16 residues. CDR3: CASSLVGQGANTEAFF. CDR3 nucleotide sequence: TGCGCCAGCAGCCTGGTGGGACAGGGGGCAAACACTGAAGCTTTCTTT.

This clonotype occurred a few times. J is TRBJ2-1 and V is TRBV24-1, with TRBD2 identical over 13 bases. CDR1 and CDR2 from the germline V gene are KGHDR and SFDVKD. V shed 7 bases and J 4 bases; nucleotides not matched to a gene: 3. This CDR3 has 15 residues. Written as DNA, the CDR3 is TGTGCCACCAGCGGGACTAGCGGGGTATACAATGAGCAGTTCTTC. Translating gives CATSGTSGVYNEQFF.

Comment on this clonotype: One end of the junction fails to match germline, which may point to a read error. The V call is TRBV15, the J call TRBJ2-7; 9 nucleotides align to TRBD1. Germline-derived CDR1 and CDR2 are LNHNV and YYDKDF (reference sequence). This CDR3 is 14 amino acids long. The CDR3 DNA reads TGTGCCGCCAGCACCTTGGGACAGGGCTACGAGCAGTACTTC. Its translation: CAASTLGQGYEQYF.